This T cell receptor beta chain was identified in a study of blood T cells in healthy people across ages. Study-wide points: Greater diversity and more naive CD4+ cells were seen in long-lived donors than in aged donors. In older individuals, TCR beta diversity per million T cells was lower, falling roughly linearly with age. There was no known CMV status for donors, so expanded clonotype changes were possibly confounded. The lack of PBMC sorting stopped any conclusive naive versus antigen-experienced comparison.

On this clonotype itself: Its antigen is still unknown.

Sample-barcoded 5' priming and a J-beta primer mix drove a second PCR of about 6 to 12 cycles. From the 5' RACE reads, TCRdb called clonotypes with MiXCR, one entry per CDR3 protein. The table records about 730,000 distinct CDR3 sequences, roughly 47% of them present only once. In germline, CDR1 is SGHRS, CDR2 YFSETQ. The CDR3 covers 16 residues. Trimming took 2 bases from V and 13 from J, leaving 25 bases between them. V and J are TRBV5-1 and TRBJ2-4; D is possibly TRBD2 (6 bases). The sequence was collected from an older woman in good health. Sequencing was carried out using blood. CDR3: CASSFSGGGVAYGQYF. The CDR3 DNA reads TGCGCCAGCAGCTTCAGTGGTGGAGGGGTGGCCTACGGGCAGTACTTC.